This T cell receptor beta chain is from a study of T cell responses to AZD1222 COVID-19 vaccine. TCRdb keeps only in-frame clones here, not all; method: immunoSEQ multiplex PCR. In the table there are roughly 120,000 clones, approximately 90% of which are singletons. Trimming at V came to 3 bases and at J to 3 bases, leaving 3 bases not matched to a gene. CDR1 is SQVTM and CDR2 is ANQGSEA in the germline V gene. The CDR3 runs to 15 residues. The source is an adult in good health. V gene TRBV29-1 combines with J gene TRBJ2-3, with 13 bases aligning to TRBD2. The starting material was peripheral blood, obtained on day 0 of AZD1222 vaccination. The CDR3 DNA follows: TGCAGCGTTGAGGGACTAGCGGGACGTACAGATACGCAGTATTTT. Protein product: CSVEGLAGRTDTQYF.